Listed here are 19 T cell receptor beta chains from one sample, sequenced in a study of blood T cell repertoires in COVID-19. Sequencing used immunoSEQ multiplex PCR; TCRdb keeps in-frame clones, though not all of them. The sample yields approximately 140,000 clones, about 86% seen once. Sequences were obtained from peripheral blood. Receptors originate from a man between 65 and 85 years old with acute or convalescent COVID-19.

The V call is TRBV28, the J call TRBJ1-2; no definite D call. The germline V gene encodes CDR1 MDHEN and CDR2 SYDVKM. V dropped 4 bases and J dropped 5 bases, with 11 bases sitting between them. The CDR3 contains 13 residues. The CDR3: CASSSPPVYGYTF. The CDR3 DNA follows: TGTGCCAGCAGTTCCCCGCCAGTGTATGGCTACACCTTC.

The rearrangement uses TRBV5-1 and TRBJ2-5; 7 bases align to TRBD1. The germline CDR1 and CDR2 sequences are SGHRS and YFSETQ. This CDR3 has 15 residues. V shed 5 bases and J 3 bases; nucleotides not matched to a gene: 10. The CDR3 region is CASSLAGTAKETQYF. Written as DNA, the CDR3 is TGCGCCAGCAGTCTGGCCGGGACAGCTAAAGAGACCCAGTACTTC.

This chain uses TRBV9 with TRBJ2-1; 10 bases are a match to TRBD2. With 3 bases clipped from V and 8 bases from J, the junction kept 5 bases outside the gene matches. Germline lookup yields CDR1 SGDLS and CDR2 YYNGEE. There are 14 residues in the CDR3. This CDR3 is CASSGGLARHEQFF. CDR3 in DNA: TGTGCCAGCAGCGGGGGACTAGCGCGCCATGAGCAGTTCTTC. The variable domain in full, with the rest retrieved from reference TRBV9 and TRBJ2-1, is DSGVTQTPKHLITATGQRVTLRCSPRSGDLSVYWYQQSLDQGLQFLIQYYNGEERAKGNILERFSAQQFPDLHSELNLSSLELGDSALYFCASSGGLARHEQFFGPGTRLTVL.

The V gene is TRBV27, the J gene TRBJ2-5, with 7 bases lining up with TRBD1. The CDR3 runs 16 residues. Losses at the gene ends were 5 bases for V and 0 bases for J; bases not matched to a gene: 9. Germline assignment: CDR1 MNHEY and CDR2 SMNVEV (reference sequence). CDR3 DNA: TGTGCCAGCAGTCCAACCGACAGGGCAAACCAAGAGACCCAGTACTTC. It is translated as CASSPTDRANQETQYF.

The rearrangement joins TRBV6-5 to TRBJ2-1, with TRBD2 matching 11 bases. Germline values: CDR1 MNHEY, CDR2 SVGAGI. Trimming removed 5 bases from V and 4 bases from J; junction bases left unmatched: 4. The CDR3 consists of 15 residues. The CDR3 reads CASSISSGGYNEQFF. In DNA, the CDR3 is TGTGCCAGCAGTATCTCTAGCGGGGGGTACAATGAGCAGTTCTTC.

The J gene is TRBJ2-7, the V gene TRBV18; tentative D call: TRBD2 (5 bases). Looked up from germline, CDR1 is KGHSH and CDR2 is LQKENI. CDR3 length equals 13 residues. The germline V and J ends were trimmed by 2 bases and 3 bases, with 8 bases remaining between them. Here the CDR3 DNA reads TGTGCCAGCTCACCAGGTAGCGTCTACGAGCAGTACTTC. Its protein is CASSPGSVYEQYF.

This clone has just a few counts. The chain employs TRBV19 and TRBJ2-7; 9 bases match TRBD2. The CDR3 runs 16 residues. Germline CDR1 reads LNHDA; CDR2 reads SQIVND (reference sequence). Trimming removed 5 bases from V and 2 bases from J; junction bases left unmatched: 10. CDR3 nucleotide sequence: TGTGCCAGTAGTTATGCGTCTAGCGGGACGCCCTACGAGCAGTACTTC. Translation: CASSYASSGTPYEQYF.

The genes are TRBV28 and TRBJ1-1; weak D call: TRBD1 (6 bases). The CDR3 spans 16 residues. Trimming pared 3 bases from V and 5 bases from J, leaving 19 bases between. Germline V gene sequence: CDR1 MDHEN, CDR2 SYDVKM. The CDR3 protein is CASSFGLDRFDTEAFF. In nucleotides, the CDR3 is TGTGCCAGCAGTTTTGGGTTAGACAGGTTTGATACTGAAGCTTTCTTT.

The V gene is TRBV4-3, the J gene TRBJ1-2, with TRBD1 matching 9 bases. Germline V CDR1 and CDR2: LGHNA, YSLEER. The CDR3 sequence is 14 residues long. Trimming at V came to 4 bases and at J to 6 bases, leaving 6 bases not matched to a gene. CDR3 loop: CASSRTTGGDGYTF. Written as DNA, the CDR3 is TGCGCCAGCAGCCGGACGACAGGGGGGGATGGCTACACCTTC.

This rearrangement joins TRBV9 to TRBJ2-7; D uncertain. The CDR3 spans 15 residues. Trimming left V 0 bases short and J 0 bases short, with 10 bases between. Germline CDR1 is SGDLS and CDR2 is YYNGEE. CDR3 residues: CASSVGSASSYEQYF. CDR3 bases: TGTGCCAGCAGCGTAGGCAGCGCTTCCTCCTACGAGCAGTACTTC.

The rearrangement links TRBV19 to TRBJ2-5; TRBD1 matches at 8 bases. The V gene's germline CDR1 is LNHDA and CDR2 SQIVND (reference sequence). V shed 5 bases and J 1 base; nucleotides not matched to a gene: 6. The CDR3 loop spans 15 amino acids. In DNA form, the CDR3 reads TGTGCCAGTAGTCGACAGGGGACCCTCCAAGAGACCCAGTACTTC. Its protein is CASSRQGTLQETQYF. The variable domain in full, with the rest retrieved from reference TRBV19 and TRBJ2-5, is DGGITQSPKYLFRKEGQNVTLSCEQNLNHDAMYWYRQDPGQGLRLIYYSQIVNDFQKGDIAEGYSVSREKKESFPLTVTSAQKNPTAFYLCASSRQGTLQETQYFGPGTRLLVL.

This clone was counted only a few times. The CDR3 coding sequence is TGTGCCAGCAGCTTAAGGAGTGCGGCTATCTACAATGAGCAGTTCTTC. Encoded protein: CASSLRSAAIYNEQFF. This chain connects TRBV11-2 to TRBJ2-1; the D is unclear. This CDR3 is built from 16 residues. Trimming shortened V by 2 bases and J by 3 bases, and 14 bases separated the two germline ends. CDR1 SGHAT and CDR2 FQNNGV come from the germline V gene.

This chain links TRBV6-5 with TRBJ1-5; the D gene is possibly TRBD1 (6 bases). Germline V gives CDR1 MNHEY, CDR2 SVGAGI. The CDR3 is 16 amino acids. The germline V and J ends were trimmed by 0 bases and 4 bases, with 13 bases remaining between them. The CDR3 DNA reads TGTGCCAGCAGTTACTCCCGGGACACCAAGAATCAGCCCCAGCATTTT. Its protein is CASSYSRDTKNQPQHF.

The J gene is TRBJ1-1, the V gene TRBV7-3; D is perhaps TRBD1 (6 bases). Trimming took 4 bases from V and 6 from J, leaving 15 bases between them. This CDR3 spans 14 amino acids. CDR1 and CDR2 (germline): SGHTA, FQGTGA. The CDR3 region is CASSSSGGLSEAFF. Here the CDR3 DNA reads TGTGCCAGCAGCTCCTCGGGGGGGCTGTCTGAAGCTTTCTTT.

This rearrangement joins TRBV11-2 to TRBJ2-7, with TRBD2 matching 8 bases. Trimming removed 8 bases from V and 2 bases from J; junction bases left unmatched: 20. The CDR3 loop spans 18 amino acids. Per the germline V gene, CDR1 is SGHAT and CDR2 is FQNNGV. The CDR3 nucleotides are TGTGCCAGCCGCCCCGGGGGGGCGGGGGCGGCACCTACCTACGAGCAGTACTTC. Translating it yields CASRPGGAGAAPTYEQYF.

This clone was observed once. The V call is TRBV5-1, the J call TRBJ2-5; 8 nucleotides agree with TRBD1. The CDR3 sequence is 15 residues long. Trimming at V came to 2 bases and at J to 3 bases, leaving 6 bases not matched to a gene. CDR1 SGHRS and CDR2 YFSETQ come from the germline V gene. CDR3 DNA: TGCGCCAGCAGCTTAGGACAGGGAAGGGAAGAGACCCAGTACTTC. It codes for CASSLGQGREETQYF.

This chain links TRBV5-6 with TRBJ2-7; weak D call: TRBD1 (7 bases). The CDR3 has 19 amino acids. Germline assignment: CDR1 SGHDT and CDR2 YYEEEE. Trimming stripped 4 bases from V and 5 bases from J, with 31 bases between. The CDR3, as DNA: TGTGCCAGCAGCCCCGGACAGGTACCGGATATATCGGGAGTAAACGAGCAGTACTTC. As protein: CASSPGQVPDISGVNEQYF.

CDR3 amino acids: CASSYPDSAYEQYF. CDR3 nucleotides: TGTGCCAGCAGTTACCCGGACAGTGCCTACGAGCAGTACTTC. The rearrangement joins TRBV6-2 or TRBV6-3 to TRBJ2-7, with D possibly matching TRBD1 (6 bases). Germline lookup yields CDR1 MNHEY and CDR2 SVGEGT. V shed 2 bases and J shed 2 bases, with 10 bases lying between them. The CDR3 totals 14 residues.

The chain joins TRBV7-2 to TRBJ2-3; TRBD2 matches at 7 bases. Germline V gives CDR1 SGHTA, CDR2 FQGNSA. V gave up 5 bases and J gave up 0 bases; unmatched junction bases: 5. This CDR3 is built from 15 residues. The CDR3 DNA reads TGTGCCAGCAGCCGGGGACTATCCAGCACAGATACGCAGTATTTT. Its translation: CASSRGLSSTDTQYF. Full variable domain (remainder filled in from reference TRBV7-2 and TRBJ2-3): GAGVSQSPSNKVTEKGKDVELRCDPISGHTALYWYRQSLGQGLEFLIYFQGNSAPDKSGLPSDRFSAERTGGSVSTLTIQRTQQEDSAVYLCASSRGLSSTDTQYFGPGTRLTVL.